The 23 T cell receptor beta chains below come from one sample, sequenced in a study of T cells after somatic rescue of genetic block. Here immunoSEQ multiplex PCR was the method, and the copy in TCRdb shows in-frame clones only, minus some. The repertoire includes more than 9,500 clones, 71% of them detected once, and 10% to 15% sits in the top ten. The sequenced sample was peripheral blood mononuclear cells (PBMCs). The receptors were gathered from a boy between 10 and 17 years old.

The rearrangement links TRBV2 to TRBJ2-5, with D perhaps matching TRBD2 (5 bases). The last part of the DNA fits TRBJ2-7 better; the J call may be wrong. The CDR3 sequence is 12 residues long. The germline gives CDR1 SNHLY, CDR2 FYNNEI. The CDR3 nucleotides are TGTGCCAGCAGAGAGAGGGCCTACGAGCAGTACTTC. Encoded protein: CASRERAYEQYF.

In its sample, this clone was seen a few times. The V gene is TRBV11-2, the J gene TRBJ2-1; 11 bases fit TRBD1. From germline, CDR1 is SGHAT and CDR2 FQNNGV. V shed 7 bases, J shed 6 bases, and the junction held 17 bases outside the gene matches. The length of the CDR3 is 18 residues. Written as DNA, the CDR3 is TGTGCCAGCATCAAAAACAAAGTACCGGGACAGGGGGGCAATGAGCAGTTCTTC. Protein product: CASIKNKVPGQGGNEQFF.

This clone has a single count. This chain uses TRBV7-6 with TRBJ2-7; D remains unclear. V dropped 2 bases and J dropped 0 bases, with 8 bases sitting between them. This CDR3 is 14 amino acids long. Germline V CDR1 and CDR2: SGHVS, FNYEAQ. The CDR3 DNA reads as TGTGCCAGCAGCTTATACGGAAGCTCCTACGAGCAGTACTTC. Translation gives CASSLYGSSYEQYF.

J is TRBJ2-5 and V is TRBV7-9; 8 nucleotides line up with TRBD1. This CDR3 comprises 16 residues. V trimming: 8 bases; J trimming: 6 bases; junction bases outside the gene matches: 17. CDR1 and CDR2 (germline): SEHNR, FQNEAQ (reference sequence). CDR3 DNA: TGTGCCAGCCGAGAACTGACAGGGGTGAGCGGTAAGACCCAGTACTTC. Its translation: CASRELTGVSGKTQYF.

This clone was recorded only once. This rearrangement joins TRBV28 to TRBJ2-7; the match to TRBD1 covers 7 bases. The CDR3 is 17 residues long. Germline CDR1 and CDR2: MDHEN and SYDVKM. Trimming cost V 2 bases and J 8 bases; bases outside gene matches: 18. The CDR3 reads CASSLRDRAIPRFQQYF. CDR3 nucleotides: TGTGCCAGCAGTTTACGGGACAGAGCTATACCTCGATTCCAGCAGTACTTC.

This chain links TRBV15 with TRBJ2-6, with TRBD2 identical over 9 bases. V dropped 2 bases and J dropped 0; count of bases not matched to a gene: 5. Looked up from germline, CDR1 is LNHNV and CDR2 is YYDKDF (reference sequence). The CDR3 has 18 amino acids. The chain's CDR3 is CATSRWTSAFSGANVLTF. CDR3 sequence (DNA): TGTGCCACCAGCAGATGGACTAGCGCTTTCTCTGGGGCCAACGTCCTGACTTTC.

The chain links TRBV5-1 to TRBJ2-3; D gene uncertain. Germline loops: CDR1 SGHRS, CDR2 YFSETQ. Deletions cut 0 bases from V and 2 bases from J, with 7 bases between. The CDR3 runs to 14 residues. CDR3 nucleotide sequence: TGCGCCAGCAGCTTGGGACCCTTCACAGATACGCAGTATTTT. It specifies CASSLGPFTDTQYF.

This chain joins TRBV7-9 and TRBJ2-1; D unresolved. The CDR3 runs to 14 residues. CDR1 and CDR2 (germline): SEHNR, FQNEAQ (reference sequence). Deletions cut 8 bases from V and 9 bases from J, with 20 bases between. The CDR3 loop is CASRSVLVRSEQFF. CDR3 bases: TGTGCCAGCCGTTCCGTGTTAGTTAGGAGTGAGCAGTTCTTC.

This clone was counted only a few times. The chain employs TRBV5-1 and TRBJ2-3; the D gene is possibly TRBD2 (6 bases). The V end was cut by 4 bases, the J end by 5 bases, with 14 bases between. The CDR3 covers 14 residues. CDR1 and CDR2 (germline): SGHRS, YFSETQ. The CDR3 DNA follows: TGCGCCAGCAGCCCACTAGCAGTAGGAGATACGCAGTATTTT. Translation: CASSPLAVGDTQYF.

This chain joins TRBV29-1 and TRBJ2-5; TRBD2 aligns across 10 bases. Trimming at V came to 5 bases and at J to 13 bases, leaving 13 bases not matched to a gene. The CDR3 is made up of 13 amino acids. Germline V CDR1 and CDR2: SQVTM, ANQGSEA. The CDR3 is CSVHPLSGRPLYF. In DNA, the CDR3 is TGCAGCGTTCACCCACTTAGCGGGAGGCCTCTGTACTTC.

V gene TRBV21-1 combines with J gene TRBJ2-7; the listed D gene, TRBD2, was not tested against the DNA. TRBV21-1 is assigned pseudogene status. This CDR3 spans 19 amino acids. CDR3 nucleotide sequence: TGTGCCAGCAGCAAACCCCCGGTTCACGGGGGACTAGCGGAATACGAGCAGTACTTC. It codes for CASSKPPVHGGLAEYEQYF.

This clone was observed a single time. CDR3 in amino acids: CASSLFGTSGNTIYF. CDR3 DNA: TGTGCCAGCAGCTTGTTTGGAACCTCTGGAAACACCATATATTTT. This chain links TRBV5-6 with TRBJ1-3; D gene uncertain. V shed 1 base and J shed 0 bases, with 8 bases lying between them. CDR3 length equals 15 residues. Germline V gene sequence: CDR1 SGHDT, CDR2 YYEEEE.

The chain has TRBV2 and TRBJ2-7; TRBD1 aligns across 8 bases. Germline CDR1 reads SNHLY; CDR2 reads FYNNEI. The CDR3 is 12 residues long. V shed 6 bases, J shed 2 bases, and the junction held 0 bases outside the gene matches. The CDR3 nucleotides are TGTGCCAGCAGGGACAGGGCCTACGAGCAGTACTTC. Translating it yields CASRDRAYEQYF.

The J gene is TRBJ2-1, the V gene TRBV7-3; 10 bases are shared with TRBD1. Per germline, CDR1 SGHTA and CDR2 FQGTGA. The CDR3 covers 16 residues. After removal of 5 bases from V and 7 bases from J, the junction contained 11 bases not matched to a gene. The CDR3 is CASSASGTGARNEQFF. The CDR3 nucleotides are TGTGCCAGCAGCGCTTCCGGGACAGGGGCCCGGAATGAGCAGTTCTTC.

The table lists this clone with a few counts. V usage is TRBV10-3 and J usage is TRBJ1-1; 10 nucleotides agree with TRBD1. With 7 bases clipped from V and 4 bases from J, the junction kept 6 bases outside the gene matches. The CDR3 consists of 14 residues. From germline, CDR1 is ENHRY and CDR2 SYGVKD. The DNA of the CDR3 is TGTGCCATCAATGGACAGGGGGGAGGCACTGAAGCTTTCTTT. This translates into CAINGQGGGTEAFF.

The chain combines TRBV10-2 with TRBJ2-7; the D is unclear. The germline V gene encodes CDR1 WSHSY and CDR2 SAAADI. The CDR3 is 12 residues long. V was cut by 3 bases and J by 5 bases, with 8 bases left in between. The CDR3 protein is CASSDSINEQYF. As DNA, the CDR3 is TGCGCCAGCAGTGACTCCATCAACGAGCAGTACTTC.

By proportion, this clone is medium-sized. The rearrangement joins TRBV2 to TRBJ1-3; the D is unclear. V lost 4 bases to trimming and J lost 0 bases, with 4 bases between them. Germline values: CDR1 SNHLY, CDR2 FYNNEI. The CDR3 contains 13 residues. The CDR3 DNA reads TGTGCCAGCAGTGGGAACTCTGGAAACACCATATATTTT. It codes for CASSGNSGNTIYF.

V is TRBV9 and J is TRBJ2-7, with D possibly being TRBD1 (6 bases). The CDR3 totals 15 residues. Germline V gives CDR1 SGDLS, CDR2 YYNGEE. The germline V and J ends were trimmed by 0 bases and 7 bases, with 17 bases remaining between them. The CDR3 loop is CASSVGGQPTEEQYF. The CDR3 DNA reads as TGTGCCAGCAGCGTAGGTGGACAGCCTACGGAGGAGCAGTACTTC.

The V gene is TRBV27, the J gene TRBJ1-6, with 8 positions matching TRBD1. J lost 6 bases, V lost 2 bases, and 3 bases had no gene match. There are 15 residues in the CDR3. The V gene's germline CDR1 is MNHEY and CDR2 SMNVEV (reference sequence). CDR3 in DNA: TGTGCCAGCAGTTTAGACAGGGGTCGTAATTCACCCCTCCACTTT. It is translated as CASSLDRGRNSPLHF.

V and J are TRBV5-6 and TRBJ2-2; 9 bases fit TRBD1. This CDR3 spans 14 amino acids. The trim removed 5 bases at V and 7 bases at J, leaving 6 bases unmatched. Germline CDR1 is SGHDT and CDR2 is YYEEEE. The CDR3 DNA follows: TGTGCCAGCAGAAACAGGGGGCAAGGCGGGGAGCTGTTTTTT. Protein product: CASRNRGQGGELFF. Variable domain in full (rest from reference TRBV5-6 and TRBJ2-2): DAGVTQSPTHLIKTRGQQVTLRCSPKSGHDTVSWYQQALGQGPQFIFQYYEEEERQRGNFPDRFSGHQFPNYSSELNVNALLLGDSALYLCASRNRGQGGELFFGEGSRLTVL.

The table lists this clone with a few counts. This rearrangement joins TRBV5-1 to TRBJ1-3; TRBD1 matches at 8 bases. The CDR3 extends over 16 amino acids. In germline, CDR1 is SGHRS, CDR2 YFSETQ. The ends lost 1 base at V and 0 bases at J; junction bases unmatched: 3. The CDR3 DNA reads as TGCGCCAGCAGCTTGCCGACAGGGGTCTCTGGAAACACCATATATTTT. Translation: CASSLPTGVSGNTIYF.

This clone has only a few counts. The V gene is TRBV30, the J gene TRBJ1-2; TRBD1 is a possible D gene (6 bases). Germline CDR1 is GTSNPN and CDR2 is SVGIG (reference sequence). Trimming stripped 0 bases from V and 0 bases from J, with 26 bases between. The CDR3 sequence is 20 residues long. The CDR3 reads CAWSVRLGLAYGGSNYGYTF. CDR3 DNA: TGTGCCTGGAGTGTACGTTTGGGATTGGCTTACGGGGGCTCTAACTATGGCTACACCTTC. The variable domain in full, completed from reference TRBV30 and TRBJ1-2, reads SQTIHQWPATLVQPVGSPLSLECTVEGTSNPNLYWYRQAAGRGLQLLFYSVGIGQISSEVPQNLSASRPQDRQFILSSKKLLLSDSGFYLCAWSVRLGLAYGGSNYGYTFGSGTRLTVV.

The V call is TRBV18, the J call TRBJ2-7; D ambiguous. The CDR3 runs to 17 residues. From germline, CDR1 is KGHSH and CDR2 LQKENI. The V gene lost 5 bases and the J gene lost 7 bases, with 27 bases spanning the gap. The CDR3 nucleotides are TGTGCCAGCTCAACCCTGAAACGAGACGGATACCTACGGGAGCAGTACTTC. It yields the protein CASSTLKRDGYLREQYF.